This T cell receptor (beta chain) was identified in a study of T cells after yellow fever vaccination. The germline V gene encodes CDR1 SGHDN and CDR2 FVKESK. V was cut by 0 bases and J by 6 bases, with 12 bases left in between. This CDR3 contains 14 residues. In making TCR cDNA, 5'RACE template switching added a universal primer site and UMIs to it. Each CDR3 protein is one row after TCRdb ran MiXCR on the 5' RACE reads. The table records around 550,000 distinct CDR3 sequences, approximately 21% of them present only once. The TCR sequence derives from a man aged 25-45 years who received the YFV17D yellow fever vaccine. The chain recombines TRBV14 with TRBJ2-7; no clear D gene. Source: PBMCs, taken 15 days after the yellow fever booster vaccination. This CDR3 reads CASSQEVRGTEQYF. CDR3 nucleotides: TGTGCCAGCAGCCAAGAAGTAAGAGGTACCGAGCAGTACTTC.